The clone carrying this TCR beta chain was found many times. Antigen unknown. From RNA transcripts, TCR beta CDR3 regions were amplified. The HTBI primer set served for first-round RT-PCR of the TCR CDR3. MiXCR, run by TCRdb on the multiplex PCR reads, gives a single entry per CDR3 protein. The sample yields around 530,000 distinct CDR3 sequences, 17% seen once. The data were obtained in a study of T cells in Graves' hyperthyroidism and ophthalmopathy. Overall study results and limits: Most clonotypes expanded in thyroid above 0.001 were likewise present in blood.

This CDR3 has 12 amino acids. V lost 3 bases to trimming and J lost 4 bases, with 6 bases between them. For the diagnoses, clinical symptoms, serum thyroxine and TRAb, thyroid ultrasound and orbital computed tomography were used. This TCR was sampled from a woman aged 18-29 years with Graves' ophthalmopathy. Material: blood. V and J are TRBV12-3 or TRBV12-4 and TRBJ1-2; no reliable D call. The CDR3 DNA follows: TGTGCCAGCAGTTTGGGGATCTATGGCTACACCTTC. This gives the protein CASSLGIYGYTF.